What follows describes a single T cell receptor (beta chain). No antigen is known for it. Base quality data are lacking; no much larger clone is found one base away. The CDR3 regions of human TCRbeta chains were analyzed by immunosequencing. Per the authors' processing: Repertoire TCRs were checked for matches against a reference library of SARS-CoV-2-specific TCRs that had been generated using the MIRA antigen-specificity platform. Breadth was defined as the fraction of unique TCRs that were SARS-CoV-2-associated. Depth was defined as the fraction of total T cells that were SARS-CoV-2-associated. Using the MIRA data, each spike-specific TCR was assigned both to the spike region to which the TCR was reactive and to a CD4 or CD8 class. Log10-transformed breadth and depth values were compared by one-way ANOVA with Sidak's multiple comparisons tests. In TCRdb, the immuneACCESS table is reduced to in-frame sequences with V and J assigned. These tables do not hold every clone; where another copy was compared, an unresolved V gene accounts for under half, and the others remain unexplained. That table is the source of V, J and clone size, and D and trimming were worked out from the DNA. This sample lists around 31,000 clones; more than 85% were detected once. Under 60% of the sample comes from the top ten.

The time point label, as the study defines it: baseline before first vaccination. Vaccinee samples came from UK trials COV001 and COV002, including a single-blind randomized controlled phase 2/3 trial of AZD1222 (ChAdOx1 nCoV-19) in healthy adults. Trial participant PBMC samples were collected at day 0 and day 28 after the second dose for TCRbeta chain sequencing. This sample is drawn from a study of T cell responses to AZD1222 COVID-19 vaccine (dated by TCRdb to about 2021). Background for the entire study: Because spike-specific TCR depth and breadth did not differ between the two schedules, AZD1222 recipients who got a second dose at roughly 4 weeks were pooled with those who got a second dose at roughly 12 weeks. A total of 230 to 250 trial participants underwent TCR sequencing, of whom under 220 had received two doses of AZD1222 and around 25 had received two doses of the MenACWY control vaccine. Trial participants were enrolled by age into 18-55, 56-69 and 70-plus year subgroups, with roughly 160, 29 and 62 TCR-sequenced participants respectively.

Broader findings and caveats from the paper: The vaccine-associated CD4 TCRs covered the entire spike protein, and the dominant responses fell in regions 160-218 and 743-854. After two AZD1222 doses, both the breadth and the depth of spike-specific TCRs were significantly higher than at day 0 and than in MenACWY recipients. In the small 56-69-year group, the increase in depth fell short of significance, most likely because of low power. Conclusions about previously exposed vaccinees were limited because only a handful of AZD1222 recipients were SARS-CoV-2 seropositive at baseline. No day 14 peak-response samples were available, so repertoires were characterized only after the peak T cell response. Participants were mostly white British, with more females than males. The authors suggested clonal diversity may have been underestimated. Epitopes outside the regions mutated in the B.1.351 and B.1.1.7 variants were reportedly recognized by nearly half of the unique spike-specific TCRs.

The origin of this receptor is an adult in good health. Sequencing was performed on peripheral blood, taken on day 0 of AZD1222 vaccination.

The CDR3 in this case is CSARLGVGYTF. The DNA sequence is TGCAGTGCTAGACTAGGGGTCGGCTACACCTTC. The chain couples TRBV20-1 to TRBJ1-2, and the D gene may be TRBD1, 5 bases matching. Inclusive of the bounding cysteine and phenylalanine, the CDR3 is 11 residues long. The DNA shown is the 33-base CDR3, in frame from base 1. Cut back by 2 bases and 8 bases, the V and J ends lie 9 bases apart. Based on the germline V gene (reference sequence), the CDR1 and CDR2 sequences are DFQATT and SNEGSKA.